A selection of T cell receptor beta chains follows, all from one sample in a study of T cell repertoires in cytomegalovirus infection. MiXCR, applied by TCRdb to the reads, yields one record per CDR3 protein. The sample consists of roughly 230,000 distinct CDR3 sequences, 15% to 20% of them appearing once. Material for sequencing was CD8+ T cells from PBMCs. These receptor sequences come from a human donor in good health (CMV status not recorded). Some clones in this sample may be carry-over from other donors' samples. Both conserved end residues are part of each CDR3.

V gene,CDR3 length,CDR3 protein
TRBV28,12,CASRLVTGELFF
TRBV29-1,13,CSVEEELRETQYF
TRBV6-4,16,CASSDWGTSGTDTQYF
TRBV4-2,16,CASSQDLETPSYEQYF
TRBV25-1,16,CASSEWFQGPTDTQYF
TRBV2,18,CASSGTGTSGGQRETQYF
TRBV7-8,15,CASSEDRGRTDTQYF
TRBV5-6,15,CASSSGGYSNQPQHF
TRBV7-2,16,CASSPEWTGSTDTQYF
TRBV7-2,17,CASSLSSGVRNGNTIYF
TRBV7-9,14,CASSKQGANQPQHF
TRBV7-2,15,CASSISPKLTGELFF
TRBV18,15,CASSPIWDSSYEQYF
TRBV12-3/TRBV12-4,11,CASAPAGELFF
TRBV5-1,13,CASSSPGVIEQYF
TRBV7-6,16,CASSAIGQGASSEQYF
TRBV24-1,17,CATSDLPDRRRTDTQYF
TRBV11-2,14,CASSHGVGNQPQHF
TRBV25-1,13,CASSESTYNEQFF
TRBV7-9,15,CASSPRDRAVETQYF
TRBV20-1,15,CSAGYGGGAPDTQYF
TRBV7-2,13,CASSFFPSYEQYF
TRBV4-2,15,CASSQTPGQTNEQFF
TRBV2,13,CASSEADGYEQYF
TRBV4-1,14,CASSHGSGIYEQYF
TRBV27,15,CASSFSGLFPYEQYF
TRBV12-3/TRBV12-4,15,CASSSLAGEYNEQFF
TRBV7-6,13,CASSTGHFNEQFF
TRBV2,15,CASSPQARSSYEQYF
TRBV6-8,15,CASSYSGWGSYEQYF
TRBV20-1,12,CSAPTGVNEQYF
TRBV7-8,16,CASRTDPRGGLDTQYF
TRBV7-6,14,CASSLALETTEAFF
TRBV5-1,15,CASSPGVDGNQPQHF